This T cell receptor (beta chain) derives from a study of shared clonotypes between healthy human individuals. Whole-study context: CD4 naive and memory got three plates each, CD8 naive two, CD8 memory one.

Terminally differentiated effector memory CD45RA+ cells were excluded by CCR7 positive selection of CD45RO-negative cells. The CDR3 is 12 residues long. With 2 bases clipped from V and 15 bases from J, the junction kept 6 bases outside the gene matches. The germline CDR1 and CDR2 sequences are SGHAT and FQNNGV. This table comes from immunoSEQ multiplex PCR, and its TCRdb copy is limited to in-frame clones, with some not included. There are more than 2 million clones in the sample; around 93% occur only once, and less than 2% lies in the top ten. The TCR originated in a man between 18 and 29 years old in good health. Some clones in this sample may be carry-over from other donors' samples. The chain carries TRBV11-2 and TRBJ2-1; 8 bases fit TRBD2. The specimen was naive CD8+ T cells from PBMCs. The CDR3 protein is CASSLSSGMLFF. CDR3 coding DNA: TGTGCCAGCAGCTTAAGTAGCGGGATGCTGTTCTTC.